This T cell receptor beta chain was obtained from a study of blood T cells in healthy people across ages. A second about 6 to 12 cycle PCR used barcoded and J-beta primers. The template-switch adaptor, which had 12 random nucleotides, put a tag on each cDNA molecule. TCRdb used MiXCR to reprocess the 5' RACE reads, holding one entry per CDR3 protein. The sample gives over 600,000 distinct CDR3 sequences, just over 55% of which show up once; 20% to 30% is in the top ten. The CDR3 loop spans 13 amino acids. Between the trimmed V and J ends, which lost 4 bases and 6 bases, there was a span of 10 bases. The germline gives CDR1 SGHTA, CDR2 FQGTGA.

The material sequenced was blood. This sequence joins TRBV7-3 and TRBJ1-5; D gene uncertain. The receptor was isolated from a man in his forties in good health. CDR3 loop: CASSSLDGQPQHF. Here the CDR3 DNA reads TGTGCCAGCAGCTCCCTGGACGGTCAGCCCCAGCATTTT.